This T cell receptor (beta chain) originates from a study of T cells in narcolepsy. Study results and limitations: Autoreactive HCRT-specific and TRIB2-specific clonotypes were marked in same-patient CSF-versus-blood CD4+ comparisons.

Measured with immunoSEQ multiplex PCR; TCRdb has only the in-frame clones, and not every one. The sample contains approximately 20,000 clones, 92% of which appear only once. This CDR3 has 15 amino acids. CDR1 is KGHSH, CDR2 LQKENI, per germline. V lost 4 bases and J 6 bases, leaving 18 bases between the germline ends. Notes on this clone: No antigen is known for it. Other DNA sequences in the same sample also yield this CDR3.

The V gene is TRBV18, the J gene TRBJ1-1; the D is unclear. Input material: CD45RA- memory CD4+ T cells from PBMCs. The sequence came from a human donor with narcolepsy. The CDR3 reads CASSLDFGPLAEAFF. CDR3 sequence (DNA): TGTGCCAGCTCACTTGACTTTGGACCTCTCGCTGAAGCTTTCTTT.